Listed below are T cell receptor beta chains from one sample, sequenced in a study of beta chain features in type 1 diabetes. Clones were sequenced by immunoSEQ multiplex PCR, and TCRdb holds only the in-frame ones, with some missing. The table records 250,000 to 350,000 clones, 15% of them present only once. Sequencing was carried out using naive CD4+ T cells from blood. The source is a man younger than 35 with type 1 diabetes. Each CDR3 is given with its conserved first and last residue. The D gene is left open where the match is weak. Not all rows give a size; the values are once, few, many and, for expanded clones, a class.

clone_size	v_call	j_call	d_call	cdr3_nt	cdr3_aa
few	TRBV10-2	TRBJ2-2	TRBD2	TGCGCCAGCATTGGACTAGCAGGGACCGGGGAGCTGTTTTTT	CASIGLAGTGELFF
.	TRBV6-1	TRBJ2-7	.	TGTGCCAGCAGTGAAGCTGGGGGGGCCGTGGGGGAGCAGTACTTC	CASSEAGGAVGEQYF
.	TRBV25-1	TRBJ2-3	.	TGTGCCAGCAAGGACTACCCAGGAGATACGCAGTATTTT	CASKDYPGDTQYF
.	TRBV28	TRBJ2-4	.	TGTGCCAGCAGTTTCTTTAACATTCAGTACTTC	CASSFFNIQYF
.	TRBV19	TRBJ1-5	TRBD1	TGTGCCGTAGGGACAGGTTCGCGCTATAGCAATCAGCCCCAGCATTTT	CAVGTGSRYSNQPQHF
.	TRBV19	TRBJ2-7	.	TGTGCCAGTAAGGGGGATGGCGGCTACGAGCAGTACTTC	CASKGDGGYEQYF
.	TRBV7-2	TRBJ1-1	.	TGTGCCAGCAGCTTAGCTACGGACATGAACACTGAAGCTTTCTTT	CASSLATDMNTEAFF
few	TRBV7-2	TRBJ2-1	TRBD1	TGTGCCAGCAGCTTATACGGGACAGCTTCCTACAATGAGCAGTTCTTC	CASSLYGTASYNEQFF
few	TRBV30	TRBJ2-7	.	TGTGCCTGGAGTGTAGGGACAGGGACTAGAGAGCAGTACTTC	CAWSVGTGTREQYF
.	TRBV7-9	TRBJ2-1	TRBD1	TGTGCCAGCAGCCCGCTTGGACAGGGGAAGATGAATGAGCAGTTCTTC	CASSPLGQGKMNEQFF
.	TRBV9	TRBJ1-2	.	TGTGCCAGCAGCTCTACCCTCGCGGACAGACATTATGGCTACACCTTC	CASSSTLADRHYGYTF
.	TRBV2	TRBJ1-4	.	TGTGCCAGCAGGGGGGCGGAGGAAAAACTGTTTTTT	CASRGAEEKLFF
.	TRBV4-3	TRBJ2-3	.	TGCGCCAGCAGCCAAGATCGGTCGAGCACAGATACGCAGTATTTT	CASSQDRSSTDTQYF
.	TRBV7-2	TRBJ2-5	.	TGTGCCAGCAGCCGCCGCAGGGATGAGACCCAGTACTTC	CASSRRRDETQYF
few	TRBV18	TRBJ2-5	TRBD2	TGTGCCAGCTCTCTGACTAGCGGGGAAGAGACCCAGTACTTC	CASSLTSGEETQYF
.	TRBV27	TRBJ2-2	.	TGTGCCAGCAGTCTCACCGGGGAGCTGTTTTTT	CASSLTGELFF
.	TRBV7-2	TRBJ2-2	TRBD2	TGTGCCAGCAGCGAAGCTAGCGGGAGTGTCACGAACACCGGGGAGCTGTTTTTT	CASSEASGSVTNTGELFF
.	TRBV30	TRBJ2-7	TRBD1	TGTGCCTGGAGCCCGGGACAGGGGATCTACGAGCAGTACTTC	CAWSPGQGIYEQYF
few	TRBV5-4	TRBJ2-2	.	TGTGCCAGCAGCTTGGGCAGGGGTTTCGCCGGGGAGCTGTTTTTT	CASSLGRGFAGELFF
few	TRBV4-1	TRBJ1-1	.	TGCGCCAGCAGCCATCCGGCGGTGAACACTGAAGCTTTCTTT	CASSHPAVNTEAFF
few	TRBV7-6	TRBJ2-7	TRBD2	TGTGCCAGCAGCTTAGTTGAGGTAGCGGGAGGCTACGAGCAGTACTTC	CASSLVEVAGGYEQYF
.	TRBV25-1	TRBJ2-1	.	TGTGCCAGCAGTGAAACTACATCCCCTCGGGGTGAGCAGTTCTTC	CASSETTSPRGEQFF
few	TRBV6-5	TRBJ1-5	.	TGTGCCAGCTTACTTCGGGGGAATAGCAATCAGCCCCAGCATTTT	CASLLRGNSNQPQHF
few	TRBV28	TRBJ2-7	TRBD1	TGTGCCAGCAGGGTACTTACCGGGACAGGTCTTCCCTATTCCTACGAGCAGTACTTC	CASRVLTGTGLPYSYEQYF
few	TRBV5-1	TRBJ1-5	TRBD1	TGCGCCAGCAGCTCCGGGACAGGGGGAAATCAGCCCCAGCATTTT	CASSSGTGGNQPQHF
few	TRBV5-1	TRBJ2-2	.	TGCGCCAGCAGCTCTACAGACATCACCGGGGAGCTGTTTTTT	CASSSTDITGELFF
few	TRBV5-1	TRBJ1-2	TRBD1	TGCGCCAGCAGCCCGGGACAGACCTACTATGGCTACACCTTC	CASSPGQTYYGYTF
few	TRBV28	TRBJ2-7	.	TGTGCCAGCAGTTTTTCGGGCGGGACCGGGGAGCAGTACTTC	CASSFSGGTGEQYF
.	TRBV13	TRBJ2-5	TRBD2	TGTGCCAGCAGCCAGGGAGGGACTAGCGGGAGACGGCTAGAGACCCAGTACTTC	CASSQGGTSGRRLETQYF
.	TRBV5-1	TRBJ2-7	TRBD1	TGCGCCAGCAGCCCCGGACAGGGGTGGACCTACGAGCAGTACTTC	CASSPGQGWTYEQYF
few	TRBV18	TRBJ2-1	TRBD2	TGTGCCAGCTCACCAATGACTAGCGGGATATACAATGAGCAGTTCTTC	CASSPMTSGIYNEQFF
few	TRBV20-1	TRBJ1-4	.	TGCAGTGTCCTTGTCGAAAAACTGTTTTTT	CSVLVEKLFF
few	TRBV4-2	TRBJ2-1	TRBD2	TGTGCCAGCAGCCATCTGGGACTAGCGGGAGGAGAGAATGAGCAGTTCTTC	CASSHLGLAGGENEQFF
few	TRBV5-6	TRBJ2-6	TRBD1	TGTGCCAGCAGCTCTAGGGACAGGGGGTGGGCCAACGTCCTGACTTTC	CASSSRDRGWANVLTF
few	TRBV29-1	TRBJ1-5	TRBD1	TGCAGCGTTGCGGGACAGTACAATCAGCCCCAGCATTTT	CSVAGQYNQPQHF
few	TRBV5-4	TRBJ2-3	TRBD2	TGTGCCAGCAGCTCCAAGACTAGCGGGGACACAGATACGCAGTATTTT	CASSSKTSGDTDTQYF
few	TRBV28	TRBJ2-3	.	TGTGCCAGCAGGAACCCGGCAGATACGCAGTATTTT	CASRNPADTQYF
few	TRBV7-2	TRBJ1-1	TRBD1	TGTGCCAGCAGCCCGCGACAGGGTTGGGGCACTGAAGCTTTCTTT	CASSPRQGWGTEAFF
.	TRBV9	TRBJ1-1	TRBD1	TGTGCCAGCAGCGCCCAAGGGACAGGAGTCAGAACTGAAGCTTTCTTT	CASSAQGTGVRTEAFF
.	TRBV14	TRBJ1-3	.	TGTGCCAGCAGCCAAGGAACAGGGTCATCAGACACCATATATTTT	CASSQGTGSSDTIYF
.	TRBV5-1	TRBJ2-2	TRBD1	TGCGCCAGCAGCTCGTACCTGACAGGGCTCACCGGGGAGCTGTTTTTT	CASSSYLTGLTGELFF
few	TRBV28	TRBJ2-7	TRBD2	TGTGCCAGCTGTTGGGGGCGGGGGGCCTCCTACGAGCAGTACTTC	CASCWGRGASYEQYF
.	TRBV7-2	TRBJ2-3	TRBD2	TGTGCCAGCAGCCCCGGACTAGCTCCAGATACGCAGTATTTT	CASSPGLAPDTQYF
.	TRBV9	TRBJ1-1	.	TGTGCCAGCAGCGTAGAACCAATTAAGCGGGGGGCGACTGAAGCTTTCTTT	CASSVEPIKRGATEAFF
few	TRBV30	TRBJ2-5	.	TGTGCCTGGAGCGTAGGAGGGGCCCAGTACTTC	CAWSVGGAQYF